This TCR beta chain appears in the sequencing data of a study of CD8 T cells in ankylosing spondylitis. This clonotype was detected only a few times. Its matching antigen is unknown. There are 15 residues in the CDR3. V lost 5 bases and J lost 2, with 14 bases in between. Germline V gene data show CDR1 as LGHNT and CDR2 as FRNRAP. Making the TCR beta libraries involved quantitative 5'-RACE with molecular barcodes. One entry per CDR3 protein, called by TCRdb with MiXCR from the 5' RACE reads. This sample has about 360,000 distinct CDR3 sequences, with roughly 22% found just once. Study-wide results and limits: With a CD8+ phenotype, disease-linked clones were relatively rare in peripheral blood. Ankylosing spondylitis blood appeared to carry a characteristic TCR beta motif of fewer than 10 highly homologous variants.

The chain joins TRBV12-5 to TRBJ2-3; tentative D call: TRBD1 (6 bases). This clonotype was obtained from a male donor with ankylosing spondylitis or in good health (not recorded which). Sequenced input: blood, either unsorted or a sorted T cell fraction (not recorded which). In nucleotides, the CDR3 is TGTGCTAGTGGTCCAGGGACATTTCTCACAGATACGCAGTATTTT. It is translated as CASGPGTFLTDTQYF.